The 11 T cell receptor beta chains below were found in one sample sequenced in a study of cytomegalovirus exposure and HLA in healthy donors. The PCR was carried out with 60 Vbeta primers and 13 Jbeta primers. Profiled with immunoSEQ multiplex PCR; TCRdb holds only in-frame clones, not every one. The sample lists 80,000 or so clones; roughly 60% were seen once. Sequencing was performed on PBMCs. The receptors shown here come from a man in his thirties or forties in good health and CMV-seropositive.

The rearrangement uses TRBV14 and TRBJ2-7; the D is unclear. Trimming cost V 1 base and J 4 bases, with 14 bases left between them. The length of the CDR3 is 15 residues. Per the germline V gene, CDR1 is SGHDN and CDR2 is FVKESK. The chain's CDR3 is CASSQGEPPRYEQYF. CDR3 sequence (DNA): TGTGCCAGCAGCCAAGGAGAACCACCTCGATACGAGCAGTACTTC. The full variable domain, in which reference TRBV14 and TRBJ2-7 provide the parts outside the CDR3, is EAGVTQFPSHSVIEKGQTVTLRCDPISGHDNLYWYRRVMGKEIKFLLHFVKESKQDESGMPNNRFLAERTGGTYSTLKVQPAELEDSGVYFCASSQGEPPRYEQYFGPGTRLTVT.

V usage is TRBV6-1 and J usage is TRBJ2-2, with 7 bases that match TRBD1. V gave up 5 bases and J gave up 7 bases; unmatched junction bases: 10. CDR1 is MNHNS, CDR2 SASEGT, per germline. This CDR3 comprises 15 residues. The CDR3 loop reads CASSSTGSTGGELFF. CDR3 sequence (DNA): TGTGCCAGCAGTTCGACAGGGTCGACGGGCGGGGAGCTGTTTTTT.

The DNA of the CDR3 is TGCGCCAGCAGCAGCCCCGGGGGGGCGAGTACCGGGGAGCTGTTTTTT. This encodes CASSSPGGASTGELFF. This chain connects TRBV5-1 to TRBJ2-2, with 8 bases aligning to TRBD2. CDR3 length: 16 amino acids. Germline values: CDR1 SGHRS, CDR2 YFSETQ. V trimming: 4 bases; J trimming: 5 bases; junction bases outside the gene matches: 10.

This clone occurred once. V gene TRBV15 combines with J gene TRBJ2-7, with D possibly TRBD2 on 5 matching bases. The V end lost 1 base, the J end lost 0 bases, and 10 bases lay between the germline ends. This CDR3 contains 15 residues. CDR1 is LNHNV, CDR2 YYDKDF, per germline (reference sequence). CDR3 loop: CATSRGRAVSYEQYF. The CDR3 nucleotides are TGTGCCACCAGCAGAGGTAGAGCGGTCTCCTACGAGCAGTACTTC.

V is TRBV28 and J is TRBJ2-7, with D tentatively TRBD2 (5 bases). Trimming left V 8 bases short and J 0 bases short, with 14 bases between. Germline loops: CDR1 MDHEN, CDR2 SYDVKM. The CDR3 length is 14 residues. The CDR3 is CASGDSGSSYEQYF. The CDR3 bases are TGTGCCAGCGGGGATTCGGGGAGCTCCTACGAGCAGTACTTC.

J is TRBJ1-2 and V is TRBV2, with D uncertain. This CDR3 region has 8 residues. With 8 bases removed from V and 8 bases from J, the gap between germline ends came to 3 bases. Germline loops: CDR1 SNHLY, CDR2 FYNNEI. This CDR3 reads CASPGYTF. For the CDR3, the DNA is TGTGCCAGCCCAGGCTACACCTTC. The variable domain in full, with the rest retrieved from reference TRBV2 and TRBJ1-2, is EPEVTQTPSHQVTQMGQEVILRCVPISNHLYFYWYRQILGQKVEFLVSFYNNEISEKSEIFDDQFSVERPDGSNFTLKIRSTKLEDSAMYFCASPGYTFGSGTRLTVV.

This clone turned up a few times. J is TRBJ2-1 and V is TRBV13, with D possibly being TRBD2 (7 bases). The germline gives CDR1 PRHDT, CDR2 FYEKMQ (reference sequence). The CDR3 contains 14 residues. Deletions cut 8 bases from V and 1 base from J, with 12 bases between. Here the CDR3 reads CASRAGASYNEQFF. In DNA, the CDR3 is TGTGCCAGCCGGGCGGGGGCTTCCTACAATGAGCAGTTCTTC.

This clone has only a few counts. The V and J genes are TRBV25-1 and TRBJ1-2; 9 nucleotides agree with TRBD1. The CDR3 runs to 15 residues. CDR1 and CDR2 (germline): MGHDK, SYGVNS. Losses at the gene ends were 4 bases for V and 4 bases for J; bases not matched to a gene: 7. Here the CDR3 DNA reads TGTGCCAGCAGTGGAGCCTCGACAGGGGGCTATGGCTACACCTTC. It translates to CASSGASTGGYGYTF.

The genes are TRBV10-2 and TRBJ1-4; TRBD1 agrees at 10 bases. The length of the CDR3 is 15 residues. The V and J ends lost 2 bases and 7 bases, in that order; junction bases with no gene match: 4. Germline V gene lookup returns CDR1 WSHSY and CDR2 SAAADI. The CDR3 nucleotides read TGCGCCAGCAGTGAGGGTGGGACAGGGGTTGAAAAACTGTTTTTT. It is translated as CASSEGGTGVEKLFF.

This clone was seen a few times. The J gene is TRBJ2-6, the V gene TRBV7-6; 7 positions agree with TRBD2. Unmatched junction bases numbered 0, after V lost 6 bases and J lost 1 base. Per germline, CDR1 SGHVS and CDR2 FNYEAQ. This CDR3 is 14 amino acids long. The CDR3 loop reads CASRRGSGANVLTF. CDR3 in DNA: TGTGCCAGCAGGCGGGGGTCTGGGGCCAACGTCCTGACTTTC.

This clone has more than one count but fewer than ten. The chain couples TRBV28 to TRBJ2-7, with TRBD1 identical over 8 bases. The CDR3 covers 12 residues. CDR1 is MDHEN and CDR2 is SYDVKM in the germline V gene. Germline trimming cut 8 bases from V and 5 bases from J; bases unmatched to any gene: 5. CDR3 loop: CASHQGAHEQYF. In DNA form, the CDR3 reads TGTGCCAGCCATCAGGGGGCCCACGAGCAGTACTTC. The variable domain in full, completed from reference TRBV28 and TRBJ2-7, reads DVKVTQSSRYLVKRTGEKVFLECVQDMDHENMFWYRQDPGLGLRLIYFSYDVKMKEKGDIPEGYSVSREKKERFSLILESASTNQTSMYLCASHQGAHEQYFGPGTRLTVT.